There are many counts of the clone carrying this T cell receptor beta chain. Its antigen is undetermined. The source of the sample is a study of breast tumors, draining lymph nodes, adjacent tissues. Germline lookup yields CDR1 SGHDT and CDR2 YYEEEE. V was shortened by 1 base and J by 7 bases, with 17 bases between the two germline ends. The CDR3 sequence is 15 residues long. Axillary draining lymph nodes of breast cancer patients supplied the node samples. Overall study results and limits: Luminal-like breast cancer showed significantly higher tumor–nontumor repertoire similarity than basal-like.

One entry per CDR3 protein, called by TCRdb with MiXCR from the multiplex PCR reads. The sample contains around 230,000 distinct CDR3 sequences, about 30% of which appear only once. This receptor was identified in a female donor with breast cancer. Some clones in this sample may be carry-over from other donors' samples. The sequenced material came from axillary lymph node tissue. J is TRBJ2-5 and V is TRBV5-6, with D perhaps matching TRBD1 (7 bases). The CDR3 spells CASSLYWQGGGTQYF. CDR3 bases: TGTGCCAGCAGCTTGTATTGGCAGGGGGGTGGGACCCAGTACTTC.